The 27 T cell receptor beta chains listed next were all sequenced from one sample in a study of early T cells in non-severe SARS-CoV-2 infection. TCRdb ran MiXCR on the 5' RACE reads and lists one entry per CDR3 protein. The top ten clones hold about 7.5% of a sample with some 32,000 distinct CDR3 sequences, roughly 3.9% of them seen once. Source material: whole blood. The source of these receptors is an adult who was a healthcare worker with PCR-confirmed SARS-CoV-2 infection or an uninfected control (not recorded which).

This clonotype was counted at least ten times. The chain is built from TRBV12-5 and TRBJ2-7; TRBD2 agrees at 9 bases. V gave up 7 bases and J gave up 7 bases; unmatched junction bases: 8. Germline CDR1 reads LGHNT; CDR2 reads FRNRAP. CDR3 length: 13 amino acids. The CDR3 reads CASARRGGGEQYF. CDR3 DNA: TGTGCTAGTGCTCGGCGGGGGGGTGGAGAGCAGTACTTC. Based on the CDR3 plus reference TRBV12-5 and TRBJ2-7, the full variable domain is DARVTQTPRHKVTEMGQEVTMRCQPILGHNTVFWYRQTMMQGLELLAYFRNRAPLDDSGMPKDRFSAEMPDATLATLKIQPSEPRDSAVYFCASARRGGGEQYFGPGTRLTVT.

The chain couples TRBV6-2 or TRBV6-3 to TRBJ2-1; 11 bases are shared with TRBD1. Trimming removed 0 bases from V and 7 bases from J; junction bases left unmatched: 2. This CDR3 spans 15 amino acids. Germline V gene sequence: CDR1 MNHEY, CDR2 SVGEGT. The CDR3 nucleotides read TGTGCCAGCAGTTACTCGGGGACAGGGGGGAATGAGCAGTTCTTC. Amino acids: CASSYSGTGGNEQFF.

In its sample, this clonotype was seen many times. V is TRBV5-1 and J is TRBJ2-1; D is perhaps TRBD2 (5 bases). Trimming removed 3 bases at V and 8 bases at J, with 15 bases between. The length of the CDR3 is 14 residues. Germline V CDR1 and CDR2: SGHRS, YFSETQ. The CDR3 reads CASSSRPLSDEQFF. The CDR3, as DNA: TGCGCCAGCAGCTCGCGCCCCCTTAGCGATGAGCAGTTCTTC.

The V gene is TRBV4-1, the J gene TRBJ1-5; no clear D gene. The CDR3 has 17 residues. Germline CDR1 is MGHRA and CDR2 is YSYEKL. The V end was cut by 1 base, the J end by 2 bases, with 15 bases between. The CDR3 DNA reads TGCGCCAGCAGCCAAGTCATCACGGCTTCGGGCAATCAGCCCCAGCATTTT. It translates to CASSQVITASGNQPQHF.

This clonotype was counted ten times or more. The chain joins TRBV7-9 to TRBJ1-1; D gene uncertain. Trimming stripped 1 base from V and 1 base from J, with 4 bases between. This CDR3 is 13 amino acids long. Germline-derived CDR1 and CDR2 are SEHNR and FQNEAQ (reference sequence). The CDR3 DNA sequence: TGTGCCAGCAGCTTAGAAGCGAACACTGAAGCTTTCTTT. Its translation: CASSLEANTEAFF.

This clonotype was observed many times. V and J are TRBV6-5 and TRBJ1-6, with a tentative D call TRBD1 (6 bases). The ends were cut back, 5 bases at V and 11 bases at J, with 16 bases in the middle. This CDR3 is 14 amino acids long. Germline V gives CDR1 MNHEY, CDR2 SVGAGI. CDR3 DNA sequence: TGTGCCAGCAGTCCTCAGGGGATGGGTGCACCCCTCCACTTT. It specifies CASSPQGMGAPLHF.

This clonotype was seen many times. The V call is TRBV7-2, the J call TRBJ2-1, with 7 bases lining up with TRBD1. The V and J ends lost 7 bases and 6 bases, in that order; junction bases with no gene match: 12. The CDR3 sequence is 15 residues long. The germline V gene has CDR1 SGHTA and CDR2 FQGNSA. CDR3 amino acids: CASTLTGRKINEQFF. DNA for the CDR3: TGTGCCAGCACCCTGACAGGGAGAAAGATCAATGAGCAGTTCTTC.

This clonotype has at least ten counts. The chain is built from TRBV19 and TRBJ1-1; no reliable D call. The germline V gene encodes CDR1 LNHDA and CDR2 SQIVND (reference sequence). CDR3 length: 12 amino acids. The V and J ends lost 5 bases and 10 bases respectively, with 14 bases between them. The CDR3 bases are TGTGCCAGTAGTTCTAGGGAAATCGGAGCTTTCTTT. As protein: CASSSREIGAFF.

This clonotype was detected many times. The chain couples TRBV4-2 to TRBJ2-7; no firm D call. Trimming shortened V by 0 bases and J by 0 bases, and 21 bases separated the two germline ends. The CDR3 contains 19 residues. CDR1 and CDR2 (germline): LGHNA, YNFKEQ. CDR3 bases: TGTGCCAGCAGCCAAGATCTTAGGACCTCCGGCCCGCGCTCCTACGAGCAGTACTTC. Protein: CASSQDLRTSGPRSYEQYF.

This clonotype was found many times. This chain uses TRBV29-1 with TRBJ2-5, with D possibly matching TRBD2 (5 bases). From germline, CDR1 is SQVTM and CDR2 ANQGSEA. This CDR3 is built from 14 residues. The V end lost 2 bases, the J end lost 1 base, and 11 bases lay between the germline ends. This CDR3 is CSVELFGLQETQYF. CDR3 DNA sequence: TGCAGCGTTGAATTATTTGGACTCCAAGAGACCCAGTACTTC.

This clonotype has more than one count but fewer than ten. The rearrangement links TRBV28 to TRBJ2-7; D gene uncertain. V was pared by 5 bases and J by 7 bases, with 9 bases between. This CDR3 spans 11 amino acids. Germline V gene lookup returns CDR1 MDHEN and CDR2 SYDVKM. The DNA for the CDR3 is TGTGCCAGCAGTACTCCTCGGGAGCAGTACTTC. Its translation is CASSTPREQYF.

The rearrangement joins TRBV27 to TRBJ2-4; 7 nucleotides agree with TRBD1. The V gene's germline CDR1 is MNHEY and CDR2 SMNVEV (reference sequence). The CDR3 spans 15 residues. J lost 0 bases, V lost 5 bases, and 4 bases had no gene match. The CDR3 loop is CASSPTGIAKNIQYF. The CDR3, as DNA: TGTGCCAGCAGTCCGACAGGGATAGCCAAAAACATTCAGTACTTC.

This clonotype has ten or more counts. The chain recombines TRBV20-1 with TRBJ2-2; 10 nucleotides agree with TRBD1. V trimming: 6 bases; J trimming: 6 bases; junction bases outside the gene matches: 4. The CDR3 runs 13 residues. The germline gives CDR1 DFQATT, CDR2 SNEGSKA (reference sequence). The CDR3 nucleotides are TGCAGTGCCGGAGGACAGGGGGCCGGGGAGCTGTTTTTT. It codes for CSAGGQGAGELFF.

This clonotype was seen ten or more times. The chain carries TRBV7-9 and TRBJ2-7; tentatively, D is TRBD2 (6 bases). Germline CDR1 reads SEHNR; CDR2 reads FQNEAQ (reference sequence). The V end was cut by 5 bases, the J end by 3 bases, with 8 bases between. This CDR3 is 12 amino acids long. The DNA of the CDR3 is TGTGCCAGCAGCGCCGGGAGCTACGAGCAGTACTTC. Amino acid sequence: CASSAGSYEQYF.

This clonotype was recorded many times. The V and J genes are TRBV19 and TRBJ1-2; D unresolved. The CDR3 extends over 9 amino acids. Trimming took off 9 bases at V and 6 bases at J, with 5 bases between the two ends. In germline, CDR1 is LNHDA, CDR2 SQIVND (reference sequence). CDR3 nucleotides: TGTGCCAGCGGGAATGGCTACACCTTC. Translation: CASGNGYTF.

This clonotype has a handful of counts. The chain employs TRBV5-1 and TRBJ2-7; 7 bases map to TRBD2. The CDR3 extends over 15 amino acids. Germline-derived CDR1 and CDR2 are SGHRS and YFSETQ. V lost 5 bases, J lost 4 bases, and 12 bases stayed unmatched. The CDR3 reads CASSIAGQTGYEQYF. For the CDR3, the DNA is TGCGCCAGCAGTATAGCGGGCCAGACCGGATACGAGCAGTACTTC. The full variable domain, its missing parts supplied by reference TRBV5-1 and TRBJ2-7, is KAGVTQTPRYLIKTRGQQVTLSCSPISGHRSVSWYQQTPGQGLQFLFEYFSETQRNKGNFPGRFSGRQFSNSRSEMNVSTLELGDSALYLCASSIAGQTGYEQYFGPGTRLTVT.

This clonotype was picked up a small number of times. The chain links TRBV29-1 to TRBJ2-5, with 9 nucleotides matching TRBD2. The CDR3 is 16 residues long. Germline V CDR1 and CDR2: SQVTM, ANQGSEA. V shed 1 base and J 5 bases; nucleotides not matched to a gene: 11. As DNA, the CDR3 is TGCAGCGTTGAAGGCCGGCGCGGGAGGGTGAACGAGACCCAGTACTTC. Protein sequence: CSVEGRRGRVNETQYF.

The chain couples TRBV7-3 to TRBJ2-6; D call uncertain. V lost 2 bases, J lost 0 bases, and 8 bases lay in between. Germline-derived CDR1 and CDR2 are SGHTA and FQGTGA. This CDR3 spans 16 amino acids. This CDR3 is CASSLGQNSGANVLTF. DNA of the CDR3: TGTGCCAGCAGCTTAGGGCAGAACTCTGGGGCCAACGTCCTGACTTTC.

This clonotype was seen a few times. The CDR3 coding sequence is TGTGCCAGCAGTTTAGCGCCGGGAGGGGGCTACACCTTC. It is translated as CASSLAPGGGYTF. This chain uses TRBV12-3 or TRBV12-4 with TRBJ1-2; no clear D. The CDR3 sequence is 13 residues long. Trimming shortened V by 0 bases and J by 8 bases, and 10 bases separated the two germline ends.

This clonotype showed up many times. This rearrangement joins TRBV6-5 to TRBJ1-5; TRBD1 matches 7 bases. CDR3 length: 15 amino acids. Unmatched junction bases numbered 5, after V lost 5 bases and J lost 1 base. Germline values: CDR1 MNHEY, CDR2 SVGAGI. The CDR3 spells CASSRQGVSNQPQHF. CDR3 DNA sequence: TGTGCCAGCAGTCGACAGGGAGTAAGCAATCAGCCCCAGCATTTT.

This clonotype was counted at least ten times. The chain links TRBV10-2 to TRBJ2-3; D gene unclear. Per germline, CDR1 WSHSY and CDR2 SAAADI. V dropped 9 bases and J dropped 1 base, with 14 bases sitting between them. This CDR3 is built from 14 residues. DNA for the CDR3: TGCGCCAGTGCTAGTGAACGGGGCACAGATACGCAGTATTTT. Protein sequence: CASASERGTDTQYF.

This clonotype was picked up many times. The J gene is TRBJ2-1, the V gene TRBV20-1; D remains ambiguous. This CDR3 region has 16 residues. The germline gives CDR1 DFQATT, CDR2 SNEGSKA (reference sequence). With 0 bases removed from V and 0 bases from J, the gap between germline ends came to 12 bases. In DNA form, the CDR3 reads TGCAGTGCTAGAGATCGCCGACCCAGCTCCTACAATGAGCAGTTCTTC. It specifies CSARDRRPSSYNEQFF.

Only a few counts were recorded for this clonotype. The CDR3 spells CSARDSPNLYGYTF. The CDR3 DNA sequence: TGCAGTGCCCGGGACAGCCCGAACCTCTATGGCTACACCTTC. The chain is built from TRBV20-1 and TRBJ1-2; TRBD1 aligns across 7 bases. The CDR3 covers 14 residues. With V trimmed by 6 bases and J by 4 bases, 11 bases remained unmatched. The germline CDR1 and CDR2 sequences are DFQATT and SNEGSKA (reference sequence).

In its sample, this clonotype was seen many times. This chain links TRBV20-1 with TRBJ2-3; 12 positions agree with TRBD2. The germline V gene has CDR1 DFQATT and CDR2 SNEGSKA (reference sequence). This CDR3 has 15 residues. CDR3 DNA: TGCAGCGGGGCGACTAGCGGGAGTGGGTCAGATACGCAGTATTTT. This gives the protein CSGATSGSGSDTQYF.

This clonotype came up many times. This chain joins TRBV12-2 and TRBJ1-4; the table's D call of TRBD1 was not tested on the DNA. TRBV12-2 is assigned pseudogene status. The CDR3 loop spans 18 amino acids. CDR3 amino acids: CASRLPRQGAPTNEKLFF. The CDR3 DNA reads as TGTGCAAGTCGCTTACCTCGACAGGGGGCACCGACTAATGAAAAACTGTTTTTT.

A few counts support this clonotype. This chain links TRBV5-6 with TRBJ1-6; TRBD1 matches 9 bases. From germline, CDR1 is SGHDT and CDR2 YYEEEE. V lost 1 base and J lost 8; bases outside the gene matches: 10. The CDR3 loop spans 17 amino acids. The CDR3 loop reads CASSLRTPGQGDSPLHF. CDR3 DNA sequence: TGTGCCAGCAGCTTGAGGACTCCGGGACAGGGCGATTCACCCCTCCACTTT.

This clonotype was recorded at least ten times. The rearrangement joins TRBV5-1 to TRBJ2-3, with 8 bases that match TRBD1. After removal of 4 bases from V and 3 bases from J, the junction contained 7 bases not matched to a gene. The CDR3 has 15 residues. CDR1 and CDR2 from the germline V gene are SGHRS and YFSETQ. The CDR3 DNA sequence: TGCGCCAGCAGCGTATCCGGGGACAGGACAGATACGCAGTATTTT. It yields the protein CASSVSGDRTDTQYF.